This T cell receptor (beta chain) stems from a study of cytomegalovirus exposure and HLA in healthy donors. Study-wide background: A subsequent analysis reported that the 120 validation repertoires were produced on the same platform that had also been used for the approximately 710 first-cohort repertoires.

TCRdb's copy holds only in-frame clones and misses some; the assay was immunoSEQ multiplex PCR. The table includes around 75,000 clones, around four fifths detected once. V lost 0 bases and J lost 2, with 11 bases in between. Germline V gene sequence: CDR1 SGDLS, CDR2 YYNGEE. This CDR3 spans 15 amino acids. General study points: Researchers reported that a few CMV-associated chains were confirmed in vitro as CMV antigen-specific. Rarity marked most TCR sequences, yet some public TCRs occurred in many donors.

The donors formed part of the approximately 120-subject validation cohort, distinct from the roughly 700-subject first cohort. Of note for this clone: Its antigen is still unknown.

Sequencing used PBMCs. The rearrangement links TRBV9 to TRBJ1-2; TRBD1 is a possible D gene (5 bases). The receptor was isolated from a man aged 30 to 45 in good health and CMV-seronegative. Here the CDR3 DNA reads TGTGCCAGCAGCGTAGAGTTAGGGGCGAACTATGGCTACACCTTC. As protein: CASSVELGANYGYTF.